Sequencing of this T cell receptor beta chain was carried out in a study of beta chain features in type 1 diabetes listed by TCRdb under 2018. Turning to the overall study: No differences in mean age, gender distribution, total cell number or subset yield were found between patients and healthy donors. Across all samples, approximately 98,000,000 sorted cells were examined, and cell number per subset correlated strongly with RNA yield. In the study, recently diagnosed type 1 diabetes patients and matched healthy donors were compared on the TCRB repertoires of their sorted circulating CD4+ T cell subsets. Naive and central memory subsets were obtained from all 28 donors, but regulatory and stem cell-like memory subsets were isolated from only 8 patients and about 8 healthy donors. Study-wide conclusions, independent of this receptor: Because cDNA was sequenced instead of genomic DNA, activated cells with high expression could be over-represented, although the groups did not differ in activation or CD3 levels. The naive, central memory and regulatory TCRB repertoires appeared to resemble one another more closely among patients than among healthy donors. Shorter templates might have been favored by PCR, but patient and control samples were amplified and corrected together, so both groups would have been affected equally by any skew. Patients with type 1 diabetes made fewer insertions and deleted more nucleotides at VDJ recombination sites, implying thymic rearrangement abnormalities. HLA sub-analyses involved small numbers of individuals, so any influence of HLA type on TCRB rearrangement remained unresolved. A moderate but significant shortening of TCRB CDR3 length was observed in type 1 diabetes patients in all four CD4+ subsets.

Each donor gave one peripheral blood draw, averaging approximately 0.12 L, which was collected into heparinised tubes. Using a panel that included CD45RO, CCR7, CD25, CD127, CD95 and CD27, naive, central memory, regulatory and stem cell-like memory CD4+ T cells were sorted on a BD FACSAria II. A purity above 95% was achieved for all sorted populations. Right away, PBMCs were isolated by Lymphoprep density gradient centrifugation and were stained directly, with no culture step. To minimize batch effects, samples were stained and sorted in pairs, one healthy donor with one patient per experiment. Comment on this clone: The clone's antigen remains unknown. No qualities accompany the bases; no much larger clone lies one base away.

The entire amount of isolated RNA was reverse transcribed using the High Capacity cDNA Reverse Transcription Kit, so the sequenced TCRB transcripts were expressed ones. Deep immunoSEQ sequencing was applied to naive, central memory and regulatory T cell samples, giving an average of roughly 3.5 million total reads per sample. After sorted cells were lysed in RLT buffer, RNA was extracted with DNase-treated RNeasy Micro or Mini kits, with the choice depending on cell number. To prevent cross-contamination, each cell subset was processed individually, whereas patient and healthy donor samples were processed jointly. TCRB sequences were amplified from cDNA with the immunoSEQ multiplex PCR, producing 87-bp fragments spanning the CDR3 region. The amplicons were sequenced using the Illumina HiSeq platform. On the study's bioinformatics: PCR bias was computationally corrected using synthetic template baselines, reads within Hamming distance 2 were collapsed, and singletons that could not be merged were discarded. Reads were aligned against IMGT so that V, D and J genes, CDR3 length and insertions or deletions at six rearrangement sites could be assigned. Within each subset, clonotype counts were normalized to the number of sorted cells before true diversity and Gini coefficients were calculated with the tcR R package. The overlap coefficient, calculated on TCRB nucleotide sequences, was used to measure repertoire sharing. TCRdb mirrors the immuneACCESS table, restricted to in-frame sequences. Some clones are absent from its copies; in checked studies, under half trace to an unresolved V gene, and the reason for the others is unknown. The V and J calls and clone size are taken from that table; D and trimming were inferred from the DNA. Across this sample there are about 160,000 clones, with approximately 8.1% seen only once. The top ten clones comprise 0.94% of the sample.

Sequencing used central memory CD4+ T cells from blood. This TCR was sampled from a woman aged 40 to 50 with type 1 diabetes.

The nucleotide sequence is TGTGCCAGCAGTCCCGGGACAGGGGGCGGCTACACCTTC. Its protein reads: CASSPGTGGGYTF. The rearranged chain carries TRBV28 and TRBJ1-2, with TRBD1 matching 12 junction bases. Here V drops 5 bases and J drops 8 bases, and the junction holds 3 bases not matched to any gene. From its cysteine to its phenylalanine, the CDR3 spans 13 amino acids. The DNA shown is the 39-base CDR3, in frame from base 1. Sequences MDHEN (CDR1) and SYDVKM (CDR2) are obtained from the germline V gene.